This record covers a single T cell receptor (beta chain). What it binds is unknown. This sample is drawn from a study of cytotoxic CD8 clonotypes in ibrutinib-treated CLL. General observations from the study: Among the clonotypes, public ones were uncommon and contracted or held stable on treatment.

Trimming shortened V by 0 bases and J by 6 bases, and 21 bases separated the two germline ends. The CDR3 sequence is 17 residues long. Germline lookup yields CDR1 MNHEY and CDR2 SMNVEV (reference sequence). Sequencing was performed with immunoSEQ multiplex PCR; in TCRdb, only in-frame clones are kept and a portion is missing. The data contain a few hundred thousand clones, roughly 70% of them seen just once; the ten biggest clones take up approximately 15%. The sample in question was PBMCs, obtained after 24 months of ibrutinib treatment. The chain carries TRBV27 and TRBJ2-7; D may match TRBD1 or TRBD2 (7 bases each). The sequence was obtained from a human donor with chronic lymphocytic leukemia. In DNA, the CDR3 is TGTGCCAGCAGTTTATCTCAGGGGGGGACAAGGGCGGCCGAGCAGTACTTC. Translating it yields CASSLSQGGTRAAEQYF.